One T cell receptor (beta chain) is described in this entry. Its target is not known. PCR amplification relied on 60 Vbeta primers (plus 13 Jbeta primers). Generated by immunoSEQ multiplex PCR, the TCRdb table keeps only in-frame clones and is missing some. In the table there are about 190,000 clones, roughly 77% of which are singletons. The germline CDR1 and CDR2 sequences are SQVTM and ANQGSEA. This CDR3 has 15 amino acids. This sample stems from a study of cytomegalovirus exposure and HLA in healthy donors. As for the study in general: Unique TCR beta sequences numbering fewer than 130 million came from 150 million to 200 million T cells in an earlier analysis. Regarding the study as a whole: The study designated roughly 150 TCR beta chains cytomegalovirus-associated. A missense DCLRE1C variant was associated with V- and J-gene trimming of TCR beta chains in a later analysis, and an independent cohort replicated the association.

The origin of this receptor is a young man in good health and CMV-seropositive. The sample was PBMCs. This chain uses TRBV29-1 with TRBJ2-1, with TRBD2 matching 9 bases. The CDR3 reads CSSLGRGGLDNEQFF. As DNA, the CDR3 is TGCTCGTCCCTTGGGCGGGGGGGCCTAGACAATGAGCAGTTCTTC.